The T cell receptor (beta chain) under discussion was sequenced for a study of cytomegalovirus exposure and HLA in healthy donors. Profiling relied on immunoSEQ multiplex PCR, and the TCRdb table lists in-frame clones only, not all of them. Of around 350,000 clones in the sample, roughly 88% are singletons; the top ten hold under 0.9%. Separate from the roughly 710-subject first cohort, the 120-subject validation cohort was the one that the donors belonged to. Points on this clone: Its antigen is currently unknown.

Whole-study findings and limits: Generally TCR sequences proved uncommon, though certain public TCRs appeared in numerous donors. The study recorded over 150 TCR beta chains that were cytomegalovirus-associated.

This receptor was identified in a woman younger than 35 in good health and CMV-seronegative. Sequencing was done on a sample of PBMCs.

As DNA, the CDR3 is TGTGCCAGCAGCCTCCGGACTAGCGGGAGTACCACCGGGGAGCTGTTTTTT. It codes for CASSLRTSGSTTGELFF. The chain joins TRBV9 to TRBJ2-2; TRBD2 matches 13 bases. The germline CDR1 and CDR2 sequences are SGDLS and YYNGEE. The CDR3 has 17 residues. Trimming at V came to 4 bases and at J to 4 bases, leaving 7 bases not matched to a gene.